Sequencing of this T cell receptor beta chain was carried out in a study of beta chain features in type 1 diabetes. Study context: Healthy donors and patients had similar age, gender and cell yields. Whole-study results and caveats: TCRB CDR3s were moderately but significantly shorter in Type 1 diabetes patients in all four CD4+ subsets.

Using CD45RO/CCR7/CD25/CD127/CD95/CD27, CD4+ naive, central memory, regulatory and stem cell-like memory cells were sorted. Details on this clone: Its cognate antigen is unknown.

cDNA synthesis used the whole RNA isolate, giving expressed TCRB sequences. Here immunoSEQ multiplex PCR was the method, and the copy in TCRdb shows in-frame clones only, minus some. This table holds just over 450,000 clones, roughly 31% found once. Trimming at V came to 7 bases and at J to 4 bases, leaving 5 bases not matched to a gene. The CDR3 totals 12 residues. The germline V gene has CDR1 SQVTM and CDR2 ANQGSEA. The TCR was taken from a man between 18 and 29 years old in good health. The sequenced sample was naive CD4+ T cells from blood. This chain connects TRBV29-1 to TRBJ2-7, with TRBD2 identical over 9 bases. The CDR3 region is CSGTSESYEQYF. The DNA for the CDR3 is TGCAGCGGGACTAGCGAATCGTACGAGCAGTACTTC.